One and the same sample provided the 29 T cell receptor beta chains below, sequenced in a study of cytomegalovirus exposure and HLA in healthy donors. Vbeta (60) and Jbeta (13) primers were used in the PCR. Libraries were prepared by immunoSEQ multiplex PCR; TCRdb keeps only in-frame clonotypes and omits some of them. The sample consists of about 130,000 clones, 84% of them appearing once. Specimen: PBMCs. These receptors all come from a woman younger than 30 in good health and CMV-seropositive.

The gene calls are TRBV5-8 and TRBJ2-3, with TRBD2 identical over 8 bases. Losses at the gene ends were 4 bases for V and 1 base for J; bases not matched to a gene: 2. Per the germline V gene, CDR1 is SGHTS and CDR2 is YDEGEE. There are 14 residues in the CDR3. The CDR3 DNA reads as TGTGCCAGCAGCCTTAGCGGGGGCACAGATACGCAGTATTTT. Protein sequence: CASSLSGGTDTQYF.

This clone was observed a single time. The chain is built from TRBV27 and TRBJ2-5; 7 bases fit TRBD2. Judging by the DNA end, TRBJ2-7 fits better; the J call may be wrong. The CDR3 is 14 amino acids. Germline CDR1 and CDR2: MNHEY and SMNVEV (reference sequence). CDR3 amino acids: CASTPSAGPYEQYF. The CDR3 DNA reads TGTGCCAGCACTCCATCAGCGGGGCCCTACGAGCAGTACTTC.

The V and J genes are TRBV18 and TRBJ1-4; D not resolved. The V end was cut by 6 bases, the J end by 8 bases, with 16 bases between. The CDR3 sequence is 14 residues long. Per germline, CDR1 KGHSH and CDR2 LQKENI. This CDR3 reads CASSTLGEFEKLFF. DNA of the CDR3: TGTGCCAGCTCGACCTTAGGAGAGTTCGAAAAACTGTTTTTT.

This clone was seen just once. The chain recombines TRBV30 with TRBJ1-1; no firm D call. This CDR3 is 13 amino acids long. Germline values: CDR1 GTSNPN, CDR2 SVGIG (reference sequence). The V gene lost 0 bases and the J gene lost 4 bases, with 9 bases spanning the gap. CDR3 residues: CAWSVTAGTEAFF. Here the CDR3 DNA reads TGTGCCTGGAGTGTAACGGCGGGCACTGAAGCTTTCTTT.

In this sample, this clone turned up once. The V call is TRBV7-9, the J call TRBJ2-1; 8 positions match TRBD1. J was trimmed by 1 base and V by 8 bases; bases with no gene match: 13. The CDR3 is 17 amino acids. CDR1 SEHNR and CDR2 FQNEAQ come from the germline V gene (reference sequence). The CDR3: CASPPLQGGRSYNEQFF. As DNA, the CDR3 is TGTGCCAGCCCTCCGCTACAGGGGGGTAGGTCCTACAATGAGCAGTTCTTC. Looking up the rest from reference TRBV7-9 and TRBJ2-1 gives the full variable domain: DTGVSQNPRHKITKRGQNVTFRCDPISEHNRLYWYRQTLGQGPEFLTYFQNEAQLEKSRLLSDRFSAERPKGSFSTLEIQRTEQGDSAMYLCASPPLQGGRSYNEQFFGPGTRLTVL.

This clone was found once. This chain joins TRBV2 and TRBJ1-6; the D is unclear. Per the germline V gene, CDR1 is SNHLY and CDR2 is FYNNEI. V was shortened by 7 bases and J by 6 bases, with 16 bases between the two germline ends. The CDR3 loop spans 15 amino acids. This CDR3 reads CASTGGASSNSPLHF. The CDR3 nucleotides are TGTGCCAGCACTGGAGGCGCGTCGTCTAATTCACCCCTCCACTTT.

This clone has more than one count but fewer than ten. This rearrangement joins TRBV19 to TRBJ2-7; D possibly corresponds to TRBD2 (5 bases). The CDR3 sequence is 16 residues long. The germline gives CDR1 LNHDA, CDR2 SQIVND (reference sequence). V lost 0 bases, J lost 3 bases, and 15 bases lay in between. The CDR3 here is CASSIDSQSGIYEQYF. The CDR3 region has the DNA TGTGCCAGTAGTATAGATTCACAGTCGGGGATCTACGAGCAGTACTTC. The whole variable domain, remainder taken from reference TRBV19 and TRBJ2-7, is DGGITQSPKYLFRKEGQNVTLSCEQNLNHDAMYWYRQDPGQGLRLIYYSQIVNDFQKGDIAEGYSVSREKKESFPLTVTSAQKNPTAFYLCASSIDSQSGIYEQYFGPGTRLTVT.

The J gene is TRBJ2-1, the V gene TRBV2, with D perhaps matching TRBD2 (7 bases). In germline, CDR1 is SNHLY, CDR2 FYNNEI. The CDR3 is 14 residues long. V gave up 8 bases and J gave up 1 base, with 12 bases separating them. CDR3 residues: CASRAGASYNEQFF. The CDR3 coding sequence is TGTGCCAGCCGGGCGGGGGCTTCCTACAATGAGCAGTTCTTC.

The V call is TRBV27, the J call TRBJ2-1, with TRBD2 identical over 11 bases. V lost 3 bases, J lost 7 bases, and 2 bases stayed unmatched. This CDR3 has 14 amino acids. Per the germline V gene, CDR1 is MNHEY and CDR2 is SMNVEV (reference sequence). The CDR3 reads CASSLIAGGNEQFF. The CDR3 DNA follows: TGTGCCAGCAGTTTGATAGCGGGGGGGAATGAGCAGTTCTTC.

The chain is built from TRBV7-2 and TRBJ2-7; D is ambiguous. The CDR3 contains 11 residues. The germline V gene has CDR1 SGHTA and CDR2 FQGNSA. V was cut by 7 bases and J by 2 bases, with 6 bases left in between. Here the CDR3 DNA reads TGTGCCAGCACCTCTACCTACGAGCAGTACTTC. Its translation: CASTSTYEQYF.

The rearrangement joins TRBV2 to TRBJ1-2; no clear D gene. The CDR3 totals 13 residues. Germline-derived CDR1 and CDR2 are SNHLY and FYNNEI. V gave up 8 bases and J gave up 6 bases, with 16 bases separating them. CDR3 nucleotides: TGTGCCAGCCGGCCGGTTGACTCCGATGGCTACACCTTC. Translating gives CASRPVDSDGYTF. Variable domain in full (rest from reference TRBV2 and TRBJ1-2): EPEVTQTPSHQVTQMGQEVILRCVPISNHLYFYWYRQILGQKVEFLVSFYNNEISEKSEIFDDQFSVERPDGSNFTLKIRSTKLEDSAMYFCASRPVDSDGYTFGSGTRLTVV.

This clone was counted only a few times. The sample holds other DNA sequences that translate to the same CDR3. The gene calls are TRBV11-2 and TRBJ2-3; TRBD2 agrees at 7 bases. Germline loops: CDR1 SGHAT, CDR2 FQNNGV. The trim removed 1 base at V and 1 base at J, leaving 2 bases unmatched. CDR3 size: 15 residues. The DNA for the CDR3 is TGTGCCAGCAGCTTAGTTGCGGGGGGCACAGATACGCAGTATTTT. It yields the protein CASSLVAGGTDTQYF.

V gene TRBV9 combines with J gene TRBJ2-2; 12 nucleotides match TRBD2. The CDR3 contains 17 residues. V lost 0 bases to trimming and J lost 5 bases; unmatched junction nucleotides: 5. The germline gives CDR1 SGDLS, CDR2 YYNGEE. As DNA, the CDR3 is TGTGCCAGCAGCGTAGACCTAGCGGGGGGGCAAACCGGGGAGCTGTTTTTT. Residues: CASSVDLAGGQTGELFF.

The rearrangement links TRBV30 to TRBJ1-4, with 9 bases that match TRBD1. There are 15 residues in the CDR3. With V trimmed by 7 bases and J by 4 bases, 10 bases remained unmatched. From germline, CDR1 is GTSNPN and CDR2 SVGIG (reference sequence). Here the CDR3 reads CASPGQGTVNEKLFF. For the CDR3, the DNA is TGTGCCTCTCCGGGACAGGGAACCGTTAATGAAAAACTGTTTTTT.

This clone was seen a few times. J is TRBJ2-7 and V is TRBV9; weak D call: TRBD1 (6 bases). Germline V gives CDR1 SGDLS, CDR2 YYNGEE. V lost 3 bases to trimming and J lost 3 bases, with 13 bases between them. The CDR3 is made up of 14 amino acids. The CDR3 sequence is CASSARQADYEQYF. Written as DNA, the CDR3 is TGTGCCAGCAGCGCGCGACAGGCGGACTACGAGCAGTACTTC.

This clone was picked up one time. The genes are TRBV7-9 and TRBJ1-1; 10 bases agree with TRBD1. Germline loops: CDR1 SEHNR, CDR2 FQNEAQ (reference sequence). Trimming at V came to 5 bases and at J to 4 bases, leaving 7 bases not matched to a gene. The CDR3 runs to 15 residues. CDR3 amino acids: CASSPDRGLATEAFF. The DNA of the CDR3 is TGTGCCAGCAGCCCAGACAGGGGGCTTGCCACTGAAGCTTTCTTT.

Worth noting for this clone: Sequence at one end of the junction differs from germline and may be a read error. The chain has TRBV29-1 and TRBJ1-2; D is ambiguous. The CDR3 contains 13 residues. CDR1 SQVTM and CDR2 ANQGSEA come from the germline V gene. For the CDR3, the DNA is TGCAGCATTGAACAGACTAACAACTATGGCTACACCTTC. Encoded protein: CSIEQTNNYGYTF.

This clone has just a few counts. V and J are TRBV10-3 and TRBJ1-3; possibly TRBD1 for D (5 bases). The V and J ends lost 9 bases and 0 bases respectively, with 12 bases between them. This CDR3 is built from 14 residues. Germline CDR1 is ENHRY and CDR2 is SYGVKD. CDR3 nucleotide sequence: TGTGCCATGCGGGGCCGAATCTCTGGAAACACCATATATTTT. As protein: CAMRGRISGNTIYF.

Notes on this clone: One end of the junction fails to match germline, which may point to a read error. This chain connects TRBV7-9 to TRBJ1-3; D is perhaps TRBD1 (5 bases). The length of the CDR3 is 16 residues. Germline lookup yields CDR1 SEHNR and CDR2 FQNEAQ (reference sequence). CDR3 sequence reads: CSSSFPLDSSGNTIYF. CDR3 nucleotide sequence: TGTTCCAGCAGCTTTCCACTTGACAGCTCTGGAAACACCATATATTTT.

The chain employs TRBV5-1 and TRBJ2-3, with 10 bases fitting TRBD2. From germline, CDR1 is SGHRS and CDR2 YFSETQ. J was trimmed by 5 bases and V by 4 bases; bases with no gene match: 7. The CDR3 runs to 15 residues. As DNA, the CDR3 is TGCGCCAGCAGCCGAAGCGGGGGGGAAGGAGATACGCAGTATTTT. Encoded protein: CASSRSGGEGDTQYF.

The chain links TRBV15 to TRBJ1-2; TRBD1 aligns across 7 bases. This CDR3 is 16 amino acids long. Per germline, CDR1 LNHNV and CDR2 YYDKDF (reference sequence). V shed 0 bases, J shed 3 bases, and the junction held 7 bases outside the gene matches. The CDR3 DNA follows: TGTGCCACCAGCAGAGATGAGGGGGCCAGATACTATGGCTACACCTTC. Amino acid sequence: CATSRDEGARYYGYTF.

This clone showed up just once. The chain couples TRBV30 to TRBJ1-4, with 7 bases aligning to TRBD1. CDR3 size: 13 residues. V dropped 3 bases and J dropped 6; count of bases not matched to a gene: 4. CDR1 is GTSNPN, CDR2 SVGIG, per germline (reference sequence). CDR3 region: CAWREQGDEKLFF. CDR3 nucleotide sequence: TGTGCCTGGAGAGAGCAGGGGGATGAAAAACTGTTTTTT.

This clone was observed a few times. The J gene is TRBJ1-5, the V gene TRBV12-5, with D perhaps matching TRBD1 (6 bases). The germline V gene encodes CDR1 LGHNT and CDR2 FRNRAP. The ends were cut back, 3 bases at V and 6 bases at J, with 18 bases in the middle. This CDR3 spans 16 amino acids. The CDR3 nucleotides read TGTGCTAGTGGTTTATCATCCGGACAGCCCAGTCAGCCCCAGCATTTT. Translation: CASGLSSGQPSQPQHF.

The table lists this clone with a few counts. V gene TRBV21-1 combines with J gene TRBJ1-6; TRBD1 is the table's D call, not checked against the DNA. TRBV21-1 is deemed a pseudogene. The CDR3 sequence is 15 residues long. This CDR3 reads CASSPSTGLNSPLHF. DNA of the CDR3: TGTGCCAGCAGCCCAAGCACAGGGTTGAATTCACCCCTCCACTTT.

The chain couples TRBV18 to TRBJ2-3; TRBD1 matches 11 bases. Trimming took 0 bases from V and 5 from J; bases not matched to a gene: 4. This CDR3 has 16 amino acids. The germline V gene encodes CDR1 KGHSH and CDR2 LQKENI. The CDR3 DNA follows: TGTGCCAGCTCACCACCTACGGGACAGGGGGTAGATACGCAGTATTTT. It encodes CASSPPTGQGVDTQYF.

The chain uses TRBV5-1 and TRBJ2-1; 9 bases are shared with TRBD2. The V segment lost 1 base and the J segment 4 bases; nucleotides outside the gene matches: 3. The germline gives CDR1 SGHRS, CDR2 YFSETQ. There are 15 residues in the CDR3. This chain's CDR3 is CASSLSGGSYNEQFF. CDR3 nucleotide sequence: TGCGCCAGCAGCTTGAGCGGGGGGTCATACAATGAGCAGTTCTTC. The whole variable domain, filled in from reference TRBV5-1 and TRBJ2-1, reads KAGVTQTPRYLIKTRGQQVTLSCSPISGHRSVSWYQQTPGQGLQFLFEYFSETQRNKGNFPGRFSGRQFSNSRSEMNVSTLELGDSALYLCASSLSGGSYNEQFFGPGTRLTVL.

The chain combines TRBV25-1 with TRBJ2-5, with D maybe TRBD1 (6 bases). The CDR3 totals 17 residues. The germline V gene encodes CDR1 MGHDK and CDR2 SYGVNS. Between the trimmed V and J ends, which lost 1 base and 1 base, there was a span of 16 bases. This CDR3 is CASSESLGGQTQETQYF. CDR3 coding DNA: TGTGCCAGCAGTGAATCACTGGGTGGACAGACCCAAGAGACCCAGTACTTC.

The V call is TRBV30, the J call TRBJ2-7, with 9 bases lining up with TRBD1. The V segment lost 8 bases and the J segment 2 bases; nucleotides outside the gene matches: 7. Germline lookup yields CDR1 GTSNPN and CDR2 SVGIG (reference sequence). This CDR3 comprises 13 residues. The CDR3 nucleotides are TGTGCCGGACAGGGGTGGGGAGCCTACGAGCAGTACTTC. It translates to CAGQGWGAYEQYF.

The chain has TRBV2 and TRBJ2-3; the D gene is possibly TRBD2 (6 bases). CDR1 and CDR2 (germline): SNHLY, FYNNEI. V lost 3 bases and J 5 bases, leaving 9 bases between the germline ends. CDR3 size: 13 residues. In nucleotides, the CDR3 is TGTGCCAGCAGTGAGCGGGGCCGAGATACGCAGTATTTT. This translates into CASSERGRDTQYF.